This T cell receptor beta chain was identified during a study of patients and donors after allogeneic stem cell transplantation. Germline CDR1 SGHAT, CDR2 FQNNGV. The CDR3 is made up of 14 amino acids. V shed 4 bases and J shed 0 bases, with 4 bases lying between them. TCRdb re-called the RT-PCR reads through MiXCR, storing one row per CDR3 protein. The sample carries some 17,000 distinct CDR3 sequences, roughly a quarter recorded once. The receptor was derived from a human donor who was either an allogeneic HSCT recipient or a stem cell or donor lymphocyte infusion donor (not recorded which). It is not recorded whose cells these are; they may come from a transplant donor. J is TRBJ1-6 and V is TRBV11-2; D is unresolved. The source material was blood, either unsorted or a sorted T cell fraction (not recorded which). CDR3 nucleotide sequence: TGTGCCAGCAGCTGGGGCTCCTATAATTCACCCCTCCACTTT. Its protein product is CASSWGSYNSPLHF.